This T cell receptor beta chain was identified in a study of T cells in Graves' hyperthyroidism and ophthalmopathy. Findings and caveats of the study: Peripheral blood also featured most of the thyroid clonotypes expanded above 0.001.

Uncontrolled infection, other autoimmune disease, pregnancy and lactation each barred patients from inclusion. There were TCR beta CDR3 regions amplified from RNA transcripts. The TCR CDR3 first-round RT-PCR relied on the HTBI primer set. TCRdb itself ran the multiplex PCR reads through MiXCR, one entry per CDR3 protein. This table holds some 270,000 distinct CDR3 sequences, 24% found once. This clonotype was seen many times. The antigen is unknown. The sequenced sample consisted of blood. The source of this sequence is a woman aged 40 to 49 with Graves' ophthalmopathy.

CDR3 DNA sequence: TGTGCCAGCAGCTTAGCGGGAGTCCAAGAGACCCAGTACTTC. This encodes CASSLAGVQETQYF. The rearrangement joins TRBV7-2 to TRBJ2-5; the D gene is possibly TRBD2 (5 bases). Germline CDR1 is SGHTA and CDR2 is FQGNSA. Between the trimmed V and J ends, which lost 0 bases and 1 base, there was a span of 6 bases. The CDR3 runs 14 residues.